The rows below give T cell receptor beta chains drawn from one sample of a study of T-cell memory formation after mild COVID-19. TCRdb fed the 5' RACE reads into MiXCR, producing one record per CDR3 protein. This sample has roughly 220,000 distinct CDR3 sequences, with around 9.5% found just once. The sequencing input was PBMCs or a T cell subset sorted from them (not recorded which). These receptors were obtained from a man between 18 and 29 years old who had mild COVID-19 (a few samples of this study predate the infection). Cell type and time point are not known. The conserved cysteine and the conserved F or W are not part of the CDR3 here. The order of the fields is V gene, J gene, CDR3 protein.

>TRBV10-2|TRBJ1-2
ASSGPIGTLGGYT
>TRBV6-5|TRBJ2-4
ASSYSQGGAKNIQY
>TRBV12-3/TRBV12-4|TRBJ1-1
ASSSLGNSGTEAF
>TRBV6-2/TRBV6-3|TRBJ1-2
ASSYPRRGNYGYT
>TRBV6-6|TRBJ1-4
ASSYLATNEKLF
>TRBV4-3|TRBJ2-3
ASSQGSGVVGTDTQY
>TRBV12-3/TRBV12-4|TRBJ1-6
ASSLTRSNSPLH
>TRBV7-6|TRBJ2-3
ASSSKVSSGGADTDTQY
>TRBV4-2|TRBJ1-6
ASSQEGQSPLH
>TRBV20-1|TRBJ2-3
SARDPRGVGDTQY
>TRBV4-3|TRBJ2-1
ASSRRTVRSSYNEQF
>TRBV28|TRBJ1-3
ASSPYYSGNTIY
>TRBV10-3|TRBJ2-5
ATRGAAKETQY
>TRBV29-1|TRBJ2-3
VVGTGAVGDTQY
>TRBV7-2|TRBJ2-1
ASSQLHFTNEQF
>TRBV7-3|TRBJ1-2
ASSLSGTGLYGYT
>TRBV24-1|TRBJ1-1
ATSEPPGPNTEAF
>TRBV9|TRBJ1-5
ASSYGQHQPQH
>TRBV20-1|TRBJ2-1
SARDPRSGGAKGEQF
>TRBV19|TRBJ2-4
ASSRQGQFQY
>TRBV29-1|TRBJ2-3
SVTGQGRGDTQY
>TRBV11-2|TRBJ2-3
ASSQPRGADTQY
>TRBV12-3/TRBV12-4|TRBJ1-6
ASSTDRGSPLH
>TRBV7-2|TRBJ1-2
ASSLALDGYT